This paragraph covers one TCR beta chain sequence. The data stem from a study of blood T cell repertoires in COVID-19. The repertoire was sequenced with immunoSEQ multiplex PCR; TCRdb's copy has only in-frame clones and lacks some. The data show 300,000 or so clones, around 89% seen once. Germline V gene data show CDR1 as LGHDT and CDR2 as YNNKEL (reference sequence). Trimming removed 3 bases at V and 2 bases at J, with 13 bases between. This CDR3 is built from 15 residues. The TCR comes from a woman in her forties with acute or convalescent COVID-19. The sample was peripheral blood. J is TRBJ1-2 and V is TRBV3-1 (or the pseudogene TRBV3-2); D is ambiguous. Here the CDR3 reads CASSHPGSGNYGYTF. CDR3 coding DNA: TGTGCCAGCAGCCACCCGGGATCGGGAAACTATGGCTACACCTTC.